A selection of T cell receptor beta chains follows, all from one sample in a study of CD8 T cells in ankylosing spondylitis. One entry per CDR3 protein, called by TCRdb with MiXCR from the 5' RACE reads. The sample yields about 400,000 distinct CDR3 sequences, 20% to 25% seen once. The sample taken for sequencing was blood, either unsorted or a sorted T cell fraction (not recorded which). The receptors originated from a male donor with ankylosing spondylitis or in good health (not recorded which). Both conserved end residues are part of each CDR3. The D gene is left open where the match is weak. Clone size is not always given. Where it is, it says once, few, many or a class for expanded clones.

d_call,j_call,clone_size,v_call,cdr3_nt,cdr3_aa
-,TRBJ1-4,few,TRBV4-1,TGCGCCAGCAGCCTCACTCTAACTAATGAAAAACTGTTTTTT,CASSLTLTNEKLFF
-,TRBJ2-7,-,TRBV7-9,TGTGCCAGCAGCCCAGGCTGGAGCTCCTACGAGCAGTACTTC,CASSPGWSSYEQYF
TRBD2,TRBJ2-2,-,TRBV12-3/TRBV12-4,TGTGCCAGCAGTCCGCGGACTAGCGGGGGGGCCTACGGGGAGCTGTTTTTT,CASSPRTSGGAYGELFF
-,TRBJ1-5,-,TRBV6-5,TGTGCCAGCAGTTACCGTCGACCCAGCAATCAGCCCCAGCATTTT,CASSYRRPSNQPQHF
TRBD2,TRBJ2-1,few,TRBV29-1,TGCAGCGTGTCGGGGACTAGCGGCTACAATGAGCAGTTCTTC,CSVSGTSGYNEQFF
TRBD2,TRBJ2-1,few,TRBV12-3/TRBV12-4,TGTGCCAGCAGGCCCGACGGGGGGGGTAATGAGCAGTTCTTC,CASRPDGGGNEQFF
TRBD2,TRBJ2-1,few,TRBV11-2,TGTGCCAGCAGCTTAGTACTAGCGGGGATTTACAATGAGCAGTTCTTC,CASSLVLAGIYNEQFF
TRBD2,TRBJ2-4,-,TRBV7-9,TGTGCCAGCAGCCCGGGAGGCCTAGCCAAAAACATTCAGTACTTC,CASSPGGLAKNIQYF
-,TRBJ2-7,-,TRBV5-1,TGCGCCAGCAGACAGGGCCACTCCTGGGAGCAGTACTTC,CASRQGHSWEQYF
TRBD1,TRBJ2-7,-,TRBV7-8,TGTGCCAGCAGCCCCGTCTGGGACAGGACAGCAGGCGAGCAGTACTTC,CASSPVWDRTAGEQYF
-,TRBJ2-2,-,TRBV11-2,TGTGCCAGCAGCCCCAAGGACGGAACCAACACCGGGGAGCTGTTTTTT,CASSPKDGTNTGELFF
-,TRBJ2-2,-,TRBV6-1,TGTGCCAGCAGTGATGGTACCCGGTCCGGGGAGCTGTTTTTT,CASSDGTRSGELFF
-,TRBJ1-1,few,TRBV4-1,TGCGCCAGCAGCCAAGCCGTGAGCACTGAAGCTTTCTTT,CASSQAVSTEAFF
TRBD2,TRBJ2-7,-,TRBV7-8,TGTGCCAGCAACCTCGGGAGGGGTAACTACGAGCAGTACTTC,CASNLGRGNYEQYF
TRBD2,TRBJ2-1,-,TRBV7-8,TGTGCCAGCAGCTTCCTAGCGGGCTACTACAATGAGCAGTTCTTC,CASSFLAGYYNEQFF
-,TRBJ2-1,-,TRBV12-3/TRBV12-4,TGTGCCAGCAGGCCAAAACAGGGACCCAATGAGCAGTTCTTC,CASRPKQGPNEQFF
-,TRBJ2-2,few,TRBV11-1,TGTGCCAGCAGCTTCGGGGTTCCCGGACAGCTCGGCACCGGGGAGCTGTTTTTT,CASSFGVPGQLGTGELFF
TRBD2,TRBJ2-5,-,TRBV6-5,TGTGCCAGCAGTTACGCATTCGCGGCTAGCGGGGACGAAGAGACCCAGTACTTC,CASSYAFAASGDEETQYF
-,TRBJ2-1,-,TRBV7-9,TGTGCCAGCAGCCCCCCTTCGGTCCGGGGTGAGCAGTTCTTC,CASSPPSVRGEQFF
-,TRBJ2-7,few,TRBV29-1,TGCAGCGTTGACGATGGAGGGTCCTACGAGCAGTACTTC,CSVDDGGSYEQYF
TRBD1,TRBJ2-7,-,TRBV29-1,TGCAGCGTGTCCCGGGACAGGGAGAACTACGAGCAGTACTTC,CSVSRDRENYEQYF
-,TRBJ2-3,-,TRBV25-1,TGTGCCCTGGATGGGCCGGGAGATACGCAGTATTTT,CALDGPGDTQYF
-,TRBJ1-2,-,TRBV24-1,TGTGCCACCAGTGAAGGACGGAACTATGGCTACACCTTC,CATSEGRNYGYTF
TRBD2,TRBJ2-3,-,TRBV20-1,TGCAGTGCTAGATCGGGACTAGCGGGGGCAGATACGCAGTATTTT,CSARSGLAGADTQYF
-,TRBJ2-2,few,TRBV28,TGTGCCATTTCGCGGATAGGCACCGGGGAGCTGTTTTTT,CAISRIGTGELFF
-,TRBJ2-3,-,TRBV11-2,TGTGCCAGCAGCTTGGGGTTTAGCACAGATACGCAGTATTTT,CASSLGFSTDTQYF
-,TRBJ2-1,-,TRBV28,TGTGCCAGCAGCGAAATCAGGGGCCCACTGTACAATGAGCAGTTCTTC,CASSEIRGPLYNEQFF
TRBD2,TRBJ2-3,few,TRBV9,TGTGCCAGCAGCGTCTGGACTAGCGGAAACACAGATACGCAGTATTTT,CASSVWTSGNTDTQYF
-,TRBJ2-1,few,TRBV30,TGTGCCTGGAGTGCCAATTACAATGAGCAGTTCTTC,CAWSANYNEQFF
TRBD1,TRBJ2-7,-,TRBV6-1,TGTGCCAGCAGTCCCCGGGACAGGGACCACGAGCAGTACTTC,CASSPRDRDHEQYF
-,TRBJ2-1,-,TRBV6-2/TRBV6-3,TGTGCCAGCAGCATCTATAGGGCGAATGAGCAGTTCTTC,CASSIYRANEQFF
-,TRBJ2-7,few,TRBV12-3/TRBV12-4,TGTGCCAGCAGTTTGGCAGGGGAAATGGAGCAGTACTTC,CASSLAGEMEQYF
-,TRBJ2-1,few,TRBV12-3/TRBV12-4,TGTGCCAGCAGTTTACGCCCCCCGGGAACCAATGAGCAGTTCTTC,CASSLRPPGTNEQFF
-,TRBJ2-2,few,TRBV4-1,TGCGCCAGCAGCCAAGTCGGTGGGGGGGCTATCACCGGGGAGCTGTTTTTT,CASSQVGGGAITGELFF
TRBD1,TRBJ2-7,-,TRBV7-9,TGTGCCAGCAGCTCGGACAGGGGGGGCTCCTACGAGCAGTACTTC,CASSSDRGGSYEQYF
TRBD2,TRBJ2-3,few,TRBV7-8,TGTGCCAGCAGCAAAGGACTAGCGGGGGGGTTGGGCCGCACAGATACGCAGTATTTT,CASSKGLAGGLGRTDTQYF
-,TRBJ2-3,-,TRBV5-4,TGTGCCAGCAGCTTGCAGGGGGGGGGAGATACGCAGTATTTT,CASSLQGGGDTQYF
-,TRBJ2-1,many,TRBV20-1,TGCAGTGCTTGGACTGTGGAGCAGTTCTTC,CSAWTVEQFF
-,TRBJ2-5,few,TRBV12-3/TRBV12-4,TGTGCCAGCAGAATGACTTGGGACGGGGAAGAGACCCAGTACTTC,CASRMTWDGEETQYF
TRBD1,TRBJ2-7,-,TRBV10-3,TGTGCCATCAGTGAGTCTCCGGGACAGGGGTTGGACGAGCAGTACTTC,CAISESPGQGLDEQYF
TRBD1,TRBJ1-2,-,TRBV7-9,TGTGCCAGCAGCCACGGGACAGGGGCCAACTATGGCTACACCTTC,CASSHGTGANYGYTF
-,TRBJ2-1,many,TRBV4-1,TGCGCCAGCAGCCCCTGGGATATGGGTGAGCAGTTCTTC,CASSPWDMGEQFF
-,TRBJ1-6,-,TRBV12-3/TRBV12-4,TGTGCCAGCAGCCCTTTAGGGGGATATAATTCACCCCTCCACTTT,CASSPLGGYNSPLHF
TRBD1,TRBJ2-7,many,TRBV27,TGTGCCAGCAGTTTATCGGGACAGGGTATATACGAGCAGTACTTC,CASSLSGQGIYEQYF
TRBD1,TRBJ2-7,-,TRBV6-1,TGTGCCAGCAGTGAGGGGGGACAGGGGGCAAGTGAGCAGTACTTC,CASSEGGQGASEQYF
TRBD1,TRBJ2-7,-,TRBV2,TGTGCCAGCAGTGAGGGGCAGGGGGCTCTTAAAAACGAGCAGTACTTC,CASSEGQGALKNEQYF